This T cell receptor beta chain was sequenced for a study of OX40 agonist ivuxolimab in advanced cancers. In the study overall: Partial responses were achieved by three patients, one with hepatocellular carcinoma and two with cutaneous melanoma.

Sampling of blood occurred at baseline, cycle 4 day 1, and cycle 7 day 1. Study conclusions and caveats: Expansion of clones was among the lowest in partial responders at 0.1-3.0 mg/kg. At doses 0.1 to 3.0 mg/kg, CD4+ and CD8+ clones expanded.

The germline V and J ends were trimmed by 4 bases and 0 bases, with 16 bases remaining between them. This CDR3 is built from 16 residues. Germline assignment: CDR1 MDHEN and CDR2 SYDVKM. Of note for this clone: Its antigen is as yet unknown.

Data came from immunoSEQ multiplex PCR; TCRdb stores just in-frame clones and leaves some out. Here the sample spans 77,000 or so clones, around 90% being singletons. The V gene is TRBV28, the J gene TRBJ2-7; D is unresolved. The TCR comes from an adult with an advanced solid tumor such as melanoma, head and neck, liver or kidney cancer. Specimen: CD4+ or CD8+ T cells sorted from blood, collected in a trial of the OX40 agonist ivuxolimab. CDR3 residues: CASSSWTANPSYEQYF. CDR3 coding DNA: TGTGCCAGCAGTTCGTGGACGGCCAACCCCTCCTACGAGCAGTACTTC. The full variable domain, completed using reference TRBV28 and TRBJ2-7, is DVKVTQSSRYLVKRTGEKVFLECVQDMDHENMFWYRQDPGLGLRLIYFSYDVKMKEKGDIPEGYSVSREKKERFSLILESASTNQTSMYLCASSSWTANPSYEQYFGPGTRLTVT.